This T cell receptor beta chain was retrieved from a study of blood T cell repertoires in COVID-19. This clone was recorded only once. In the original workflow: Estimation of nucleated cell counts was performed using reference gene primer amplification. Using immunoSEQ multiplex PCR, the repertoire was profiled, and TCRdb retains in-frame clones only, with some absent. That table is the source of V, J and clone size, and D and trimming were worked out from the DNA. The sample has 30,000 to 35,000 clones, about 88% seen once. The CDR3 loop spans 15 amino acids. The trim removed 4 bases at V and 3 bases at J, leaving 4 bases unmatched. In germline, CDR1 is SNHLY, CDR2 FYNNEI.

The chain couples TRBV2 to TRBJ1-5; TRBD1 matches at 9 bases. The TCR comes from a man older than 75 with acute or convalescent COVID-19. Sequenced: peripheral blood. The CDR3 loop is CASSGWTGVNQPQHF. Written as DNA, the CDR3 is TGTGCCAGCAGTGGGTGGACAGGGGTCAATCAGCCCCAGCATTTT.